This record looks at one T cell receptor beta chain sequence and its context. Antigen unknown. The data derive from a study of monozygotic twins with inflammatory bowel disease. The study, taken as a whole, reports: Similarity of repertoires did not differ between concordant and discordant twins, possibly from limited power.

Every single donor had a roughly 2.5 ml blood sample drawn. CDR1 MGHRA and CDR2 YSYEKL come from the germline V gene. The CDR3 length is 15 residues. Reanalyzing the 5' RACE reads, TCRdb keeps one entry per CDR3 protein, without DNA. The sample holds approximately 340,000 distinct CDR3 sequences. The chain couples TRBV4-1 to TRBJ1-1. The TCR sequence derives from a human donor with ulcerative colitis or Crohn's disease, or a healthy co-twin of an affected twin (not recorded which). Specimen: blood. The CDR3 is CASSHRRTLNTEAFF.